This T cell receptor beta chain derives from a study of T cell clonotyping in hematopoietic cell transplantation (dated by TCRdb to 2020 to 2023). Study-wide context: Recipient samples taken before transplant were obtained following cytoreduction. Recruitment of patients was conducted between 2015 and January 2017, and follow-up was continued until late 2020 or death. A total of some 130 blood samples were collected in the study from roughly 32 consecutive transplant recipients and their related donors.

TCR beta CDR3 regions were amplified from genomic DNA with the immunoSEQ assay, a bias-controlled multiplex PCR using V- and J-specific primers. In a second PCR step, the CDR3 amplicons were tagged with a proprietary barcode plus Illumina adapter sequences. CDR3 libraries were sequenced on an Illumina MiSeq instrument. In the authors' own workflow: immunoSEQ Analyzer 3.0 was used for export and quality control, with R Bioconductor and Immunarch used for downstream analyses. Only productive rearrangements in the normalized downsampled data set were used to calculate repertoire metrics. Pathologically expanded clonotypes were defined as those larger than 5 templates in the normalized cohort. The Inverse Simpson Index served as the measure of repertoire diversity. To capture all clonotypes, the CMV-specificity analyses were run on the non-normalized data set. In TCRdb, the immuneACCESS table is reduced to in-frame sequences with V and J assigned. These tables do not hold every clone; where another copy was compared, an unresolved V gene accounts for under half, and the others remain unexplained. V, J and clone size derive from that table, while D and trimming were established from the DNA sequence. The sample has approximately 80,000 clones on record, 90% to 97% of them singletons. The ten largest clones add up to around 1.5% of the sample.

The time point label of this sample denotes: recipient sample about 28 days before transplant, after cytoreduction. Blood samples were obtained from recipients approximately 28 days before transplant and at days 30, 100 and 180 after transplant. Nuclei Lysis Solution was used to extract genomic DNA from fresh or cryopreserved unfractionated peripheral blood mononuclear cells. Points the paper makes about the study in general: The sample size was limited, and because cells were not sorted, the contributions of CD4 and CD8 repertoires could not be separated. A decrease in recipient TCR diversity was observed after transplant, and a progressive increase in pathologically expanded clonotypes was seen from day 30 to day 180. Only a small fraction of recipient repertoires overlapped donor repertoires, with over 97% appearing de novo at the given depth. Inverse Simpson Index values from donors and from recipients before transplant predicted broader TCR repertoire diversity after transplant.

As encoded in the germline V gene, CDR1 is MNHNS while CDR2 is SASEGT. V is pruned by 7 bases and J by 8 bases, leaving 8 bases of the junction without a gene match. Including cysteine and phenylalanine, the CDR3 has 14 amino acids. Only the CDR3 DNA is retained, 42 bases long and in frame from the first base. Details on this clone: Which antigen it targets is not known. No clone much larger than this one lies a single base away; base qualities are absent.

Here the sequenced sample was peripheral blood mononuclear cells, taken before stem cell transplant. The chain uses TRBV6-1 and TRBJ1-6; TRBD1 lines up with 7 middle nucleotides. The receptor was derived from a woman aged 45-60 years with acute myeloid leukemia. Some clones in this sample may be carry-over from other donors' samples. In nucleotide form, the sequence is TGTGCCAGCATTTTCGACAGGGAGGATTCACCCCTCCACTTT. It is translated as CASIFDREDSPLHF.